One and the same sample provided the 14 T cell receptor beta chains below, sequenced in a study of blood T cell repertoires in COVID-19. The table came from immunoSEQ multiplex PCR; TCRdb's copy has only in-frame clones and leaves some out. The data show 25,000 to 30,000 clones, 84% seen once. The specimen sequenced was peripheral blood. These receptors were collected from an elderly man with active COVID-19.

The rearrangement uses TRBV14 and TRBJ1-1, with D possibly TRBD1 on 6 matching bases. The CDR3 is 15 amino acids. V was shortened by 6 bases and J by 0 bases, with 14 bases between the two germline ends. Germline V gene sequence: CDR1 SGHDN, CDR2 FVKESK. CDR3 in DNA: TGTGCCAGCAGTGAGCAGGGGTTTATGAACACTGAAGCTTTCTTT. Amino acids: CASSEQGFMNTEAFF.

The chain employs TRBV5-1 and TRBJ1-2, with 8 bases lining up with TRBD1. Germline loops: CDR1 SGHRS, CDR2 YFSETQ. Trimming at V came to 4 bases and at J to 8 bases, leaving 10 bases not matched to a gene. The CDR3 has 14 amino acids. The CDR3 nucleotides are TGCGCCAGCAGCACCCGGACAGGGCCGGAAGGCTACACCTTC. Translating it yields CASSTRTGPEGYTF.

The CDR3 here is CASNTGTLKNTQYF. The CDR3 DNA is TGTGCCAGCAATACCGGGACTCTAAAAAATACGCAGTATTTT. The J gene is TRBJ2-3, the V gene TRBV6-5; the D gene is possibly TRBD2 (6 bases). V lost 7 bases and J lost 7, with 18 bases in between. Germline V CDR1 and CDR2: MNHEY, SVGAGI. The CDR3 sequence is 14 residues long.

The rearrangement links TRBV6-1 to TRBJ2-3, with D perhaps matching TRBD1 (6 bases). Between the trimmed V and J ends, which lost 0 bases and 5 bases, there was a span of 15 bases. CDR1 is MNHNS, CDR2 SASEGT, per germline. This CDR3 region has 16 residues. The CDR3 sequence: CASSEAGDRFRDTQYF. In DNA, the CDR3 is TGTGCCAGCAGTGAAGCGGGAGACAGGTTCAGAGATACGCAGTATTTT.

This clone was counted between two and nine times. The V and J genes are TRBV7-2 and TRBJ2-7, with 7 bases that match TRBD2. Per germline, CDR1 SGHTA and CDR2 FQGNSA. CDR3 length equals 16 residues. J was trimmed by 3 bases and V by 0 bases; bases with no gene match: 8. As DNA, the CDR3 is TGTGCCAGCAGCTTAGCCCGATCGGGGGAGGGCTACGAGCAGTACTTC. Encoded protein: CASSLARSGEGYEQYF. Using reference TRBV7-2 and TRBJ2-7 for the parts outside the CDR3, the full variable domain is GAGVSQSPSNKVTEKGKDVELRCDPISGHTALYWYRQSLGQGLEFLIYFQGNSAPDKSGLPSDRFSAERTGGSVSTLTIQRTQQEDSAVYLCASSLARSGEGYEQYFGPGTRLTVT.

The chain combines TRBV5-6 with TRBJ1-6; D gene uncertain. The CDR3 sequence is 18 residues long. V lost 3 bases and J lost 0, with 16 bases in between. CDR1 SGHDT and CDR2 YYEEEE come from the germline V gene. CDR3 DNA sequence: TGTGCCAGCAGCTCCCGGGTCCTTCCTAGCTCCTATAATTCACCCCTCCACTTT. Its protein product is CASSSRVLPSSYNSPLHF.

The chain carries TRBV6-5 and TRBJ2-2; TRBD2 agrees at 10 bases. Losses at the gene ends were 5 bases for V and 5 bases for J; bases not matched to a gene: 2. This CDR3 has 14 residues. From germline, CDR1 is MNHEY and CDR2 SVGAGI. DNA for the CDR3: TGTGCCAGCAGTAAGCGGGGGGGAACCGGGGAGCTGTTTTTT. Protein: CASSKRGGTGELFF.

The chain carries TRBV5-8 and TRBJ2-7; perhaps TRBD2 as D (6 bases). Germline V gene sequence: CDR1 SGHTS, CDR2 YDEGEE. There are 13 residues in the CDR3. Trimming pared 4 bases from V and 0 bases from J, leaving 8 bases between. Written as DNA, the CDR3 is TGTGCCAGCAGCGGGGGGAGCTCCTACGAGCAGTACTTC. Translated, it gives CASSGGSSYEQYF.

The chain combines TRBV27 with TRBJ2-5; D is uncertain. The CDR3 runs 16 residues. The germline V gene has CDR1 MNHEY and CDR2 SMNVEV (reference sequence). V lost 2 bases, J lost 4 bases, and 17 bases lay in between. CDR3 bases: TGTGCCAGCAGTTTAAGGTCAGGTGTCGTGACAGAGACCCAGTACTTC. Its translation is CASSLRSGVVTETQYF.

This sequence joins TRBV15 and TRBJ1-4, with D possibly TRBD1 on 6 matching bases. The CDR3 runs to 15 residues. Germline CDR1 LNHNV, CDR2 YYDKDF (reference sequence). Trimming removed 2 bases at V and 6 bases at J, with 13 bases between. The CDR3 nucleotides are TGTGCCACCAGCAGACACGGAGGGGGGGATGAAAAACTGTTTTTT. This translates into CATSRHGGGDEKLFF.

The chain couples TRBV7-2 to TRBJ2-2, with 7 nucleotides matching TRBD1. The germline V gene encodes CDR1 SGHTA and CDR2 FQGNSA. The CDR3 totals 15 residues. The V gene end was trimmed by 6 bases and the J gene end by 1 base; junction bases not matched to a gene: 5. CDR3 region: CASRRWTGNTGELFF. Here the CDR3 DNA reads TGTGCCAGCAGAAGGTGGACAGGGAACACCGGGGAGCTGTTTTTT.

This rearrangement joins TRBV24-1 to TRBJ2-1; 11 bases are shared with TRBD1. The CDR3 extends over 14 amino acids. Unmatched junction bases numbered 2, after V lost 3 bases and J lost 8 bases. CDR1 is KGHDR and CDR2 is SFDVKD in the germline V gene. The chain's CDR3 is CATSDGQGADEQFF. CDR3 nucleotides: TGTGCCACCAGTGATGGACAGGGGGCTGATGAGCAGTTCTTC.

V gene TRBV6-5 combines with J gene TRBJ1-5; D gene ambiguous. The ends were cut back, 6 bases at V and 4 bases at J, with 10 bases in the middle. The CDR3 covers 13 residues. Per the germline V gene, CDR1 is MNHEY and CDR2 is SVGAGI. CDR3 in amino acids: CASRDRENQPQHF. CDR3 bases: TGTGCCAGCAGAGACCGGGAGAATCAGCCCCAGCATTTT.

The chain carries TRBV6-1 and TRBJ2-5; tentative D call: TRBD2 (7 bases). The germline V and J ends were trimmed by 1 base and 7 bases, with 22 bases remaining between them. Germline-derived CDR1 and CDR2 are MNHNS and SASEGT. The length of the CDR3 is 17 residues. The CDR3 DNA follows: TGTGCCAGCAGTGAAGGGCTGGCGGGGGCCCCTTATGGGACCCAGTACTTC. It encodes CASSEGLAGAPYGTQYF.